Listed below are T cell receptor beta chains from one sample, sequenced in a study of PD-L1 blockade in urothelial cancer. Some clones are missing from TCRdb's copy, which holds only in-frame ones; the method was immunoSEQ multiplex PCR. The table has some 51,000 clones, 88% seen once. This material consisted of PBMCs, taken around atezolizumab (anti-PD-L1) treatment. The origin of the receptors is a man in his 60s with urothelial cancer. Each CDR3 is given without its conserved first and last residue.

J: TRBJ2-1
V: TRBV10-2
CDR3: ASSREGSSYNEQF

J: TRBJ2-6
V: TRBV5-1
CDR3: ASSLVGRRAGANVLT

J: TRBJ2-5
V: TRBV10-3
CDR3: AISGTGQETQY

J: TRBJ1-2
V: TRBV30
CDR3: AWRGVTGRSYT

J: TRBJ2-3
V: TRBV28
CDR3: ASSLPGTSGSTDTQY

J: TRBJ1-1
V: TRBV30
CDR3: AWSPRTGEAF

J: TRBJ2-7
V: TRBV4-3
CDR3: ASSQGAGEQY

J: TRBJ2-2
V: TRBV5-4
CDR3: ASSRYSGVANTGELF

J: TRBJ1-2
V: TRBV7-3
CDR3: ASSLGQDSGYT

J: TRBJ1-2
V: TRBV2
CDR3: ASNQEGDYGYT

J: TRBJ2-1
V: TRBV9
CDR3: ASSPPRGTSGNNEQF

J: TRBJ2-7
V: TRBV28
CDR3: ASSLGTSGGIGEQY

J: TRBJ2-7
V: TRBV10-1
CDR3: ASSDIVGAHEQY

J: TRBJ2-1
V: TRBV4-3
CDR3: ASSQEWLAGNNEQF

J: TRBJ1-6
V: TRBV7-9
CDR3: ASSTPGHPNSPLH

J: TRBJ2-5
V: TRBV10-1
CDR3: ASSGTGFFGETQY

J: TRBJ2-3
V: TRBV4-3
CDR3: ASSLGGGSTDTQY

J: TRBJ2-1
V: TRBV6-6
CDR3: ASRKDTYNEQF

J: TRBJ2-1
V: TRBV4-1
CDR3: ASSPERGSYNEQF

J: TRBJ1-1
V: TRBV12-5
CDR3: ASGLGTGLTEAF

J: TRBJ1-1
V: TRBV11-2
CDR3: ASSLVSTEAF

J: TRBJ1-5
V: TRBV5-1
CDR3: ASSLAGGDQPQH

J: TRBJ2-7
V: TRBV19
CDR3: ASGKGAGGSYEQY

J: TRBJ2-1
V: TRBV5-1
CDR3: ASSLGGVEGYNEQF

J: TRBJ1-2
V: TRBV7-2
CDR3: ASSLAGQALYGYT

J: TRBJ2-1
V: TRBV4-1
CDR3: ASSQALAGTSYNEQF

J: TRBJ2-3
V: TRBV19
CDR3: ASSIWSGVVDTQY

J: TRBJ2-7
V: TRBV7-2
CDR3: ASSLGRRGYEQY

J: TRBJ2-3
V: TRBV6-1
CDR3: ASSEVLQSTDTQY

J: TRBJ1-2
V: TRBV6-6
CDR3: ASSYREDGYT

J: TRBJ1-1
V: TRBV6-6
CDR3: ASIRDREAF

J: TRBJ2-5
V: TRBV20-1
CDR3: SARGAETQY

J: TRBJ1-1
V: TRBV18
CDR3: ASSPGRTSTITEAF

J: TRBJ2-5
V: TRBV29-1
CDR3: SVRTGGAVKTQY

J: TRBJ1-5
V: TRBV6-5
CDR3: ASRNRGDQPQH

J: TRBJ2-1
V: TRBV10-3
CDR3: AISEQRERGNEQF

J: TRBJ2-4
V: TRBV5-3
CDR3: ARSLGRGGDRPAKNIQY

J: TRBJ2-5
V: TRBV7-3
CDR3: ASSLGTDQGTQY

J: TRBJ2-7
V: TRBV4-3
CDR3: ASSQEVGRAGYEQY

J: TRBJ2-1
V: TRBV9
CDR3: ASSPWTSGGDNEQF

J: TRBJ2-7
V: TRBV19
CDR3: ASSRTSGSYEQY

J: TRBJ2-1
V: TRBV11-2
CDR3: ASSLEAGSYNEQF

J: TRBJ2-5
V: TRBV4-1
CDR3: ASSAGTSGGRETQY

J: TRBJ1-1
V: TRBV10-3
CDR3: AIIRDRGSNTEAF

J: TRBJ1-1
V: TRBV19
CDR3: ASSITANTEAF